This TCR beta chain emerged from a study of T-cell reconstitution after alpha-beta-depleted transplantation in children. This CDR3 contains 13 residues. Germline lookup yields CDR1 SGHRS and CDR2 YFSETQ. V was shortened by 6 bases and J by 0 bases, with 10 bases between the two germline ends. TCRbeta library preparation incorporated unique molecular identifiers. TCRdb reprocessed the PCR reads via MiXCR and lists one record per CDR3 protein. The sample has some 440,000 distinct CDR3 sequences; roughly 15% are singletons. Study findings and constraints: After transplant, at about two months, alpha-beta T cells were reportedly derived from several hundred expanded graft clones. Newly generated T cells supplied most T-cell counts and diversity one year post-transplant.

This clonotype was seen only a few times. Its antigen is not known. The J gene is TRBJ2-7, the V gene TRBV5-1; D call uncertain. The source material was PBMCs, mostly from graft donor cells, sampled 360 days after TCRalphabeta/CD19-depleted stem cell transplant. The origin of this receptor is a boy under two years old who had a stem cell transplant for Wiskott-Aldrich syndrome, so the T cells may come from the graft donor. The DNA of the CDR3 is TGCGCCAGCACTTCGACGGTCTCCTACGAGCAGTACTTC. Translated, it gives CASTSTVSYEQYF.